This entry lists 12 T cell receptor beta chains sequenced from one sample in a study of spatial heterogeneity in lung cancer. Noted time point: sample taken at primary tumor resection. Via MiXCR, TCRdb re-called the 5' RACE reads, giving one row per CDR3 protein. This repertoire shows approximately 40,000 distinct CDR3 sequences, approximately 5.2% found once; its top ten account for more than 20%. Material: PBMCs, obtained at surgery. Receptors originate from a female donor with early-stage non-small cell lung cancer.

This clonotype showed up many times. The CDR3 nucleotides are TGTGCCAGCAGCGCCGAAGACAGGGGTAATCAGCCCCAGCATTTT. Protein product: CASSAEDRGNQPQHF. V usage is TRBV9 and J usage is TRBJ1-5, with 8 bases aligning to TRBD1. The germline V gene encodes CDR1 SGDLS and CDR2 YYNGEE. The CDR3 loop spans 15 amino acids. J was trimmed by 4 bases and V by 3 bases; bases with no gene match: 6. The full variable domain, in which reference TRBV9 and TRBJ1-5 provide the parts outside the CDR3, is DSGVTQTPKHLITATGQRVTLRCSPRSGDLSVYWYQQSLDQGLQFLIQYYNGEERAKGNILERFSAQQFPDLHSELNLSSLELGDSALYFCASSAEDRGNQPQHFGDGTRLSIL.

The sample holds many counts of this clonotype. This rearrangement joins TRBV6-5 to TRBJ2-7; 7 bases agree with TRBD2. Germline V CDR1 and CDR2: MNHEY, SVGAGI. This CDR3 spans 15 amino acids. With V trimmed by 0 bases and J by 3 bases, 5 bases remained unmatched. CDR3 protein: CASSYSRLAHYEQYF. The CDR3 nucleotides read TGTGCCAGCAGTTACTCTCGACTAGCTCACTACGAGCAGTACTTC.

This clonotype showed up just a few times. V is TRBV6-5 and J is TRBJ1-4; unclear D gene. V dropped 6 bases and J dropped 8 bases, with 19 bases sitting between them. CDR1 and CDR2 from the germline V gene are MNHEY and SVGAGI. The CDR3 consists of 15 residues. The CDR3 DNA reads as TGTGCCAGCAGACTGGCGGCAGCCTTGACGGAAAAACTGTTTTTT. Encoded protein: CASRLAAALTEKLFF.

This clonotype was seen many times. This chain connects TRBV5-1 to TRBJ2-5, with 11 positions matching TRBD2. Trimming at V came to 5 bases and at J to 1 base, leaving 7 bases not matched to a gene. The CDR3 has 16 amino acids. CDR1 is SGHRS, CDR2 YFSETQ, per germline. CDR3 in DNA: TGCGCCAGCAGTACTAATAGCGGGGGGGCCCAAGAGACCCAGTACTTC. It codes for CASSTNSGGAQETQYF.

In its sample, this clonotype was seen a few times. The V call is TRBV20-1, the J call TRBJ1-6; D not resolved. The germline gives CDR1 DFQATT, CDR2 SNEGSKA (reference sequence). This CDR3 contains 15 residues. V lost 1 base and J 13 bases, leaving 20 bases between the germline ends. The CDR3 loop reads CSARVRAGSTSPLHF. The DNA of the CDR3 is TGCAGTGCTAGAGTGAGGGCGGGAAGCACTTCTCCCCTCCACTTT.

This clonotype has a handful of counts. This rearrangement joins TRBV25-1 to TRBJ1-6, with a tentative D call TRBD1 (6 bases). Trimming left V 6 bases short and J 8 bases short, with 17 bases between. Germline V gene sequence: CDR1 MGHDK, CDR2 SYGVNS. The CDR3 totals 15 residues. The CDR3 protein is CASRMGGRDHSPLHF. As DNA, the CDR3 is TGTGCCAGCAGGATGGGGGGCAGGGACCATTCACCCCTCCACTTT.

A few counts support this clonotype. CDR3 coding DNA: TGTGCCAGCAGCTACCGAGGGGATACGCAGTATTTT. Translating it yields CASSYRGDTQYF. The genes are TRBV11-2 and TRBJ2-3; D might be TRBD2 (5 bases). CDR1 is SGHAT and CDR2 is FQNNGV in the germline V gene. Trimming took off 4 bases at V and 6 bases at J, with 8 bases between the two ends. The CDR3 totals 12 residues.

This clonotype showed up many times. The chain combines TRBV27 with TRBJ2-3; D possibly corresponds to TRBD1 (6 bases). Germline assignment: CDR1 MNHEY and CDR2 SMNVEV (reference sequence). This CDR3 is 16 amino acids long. V dropped 2 bases and J dropped 2 bases, with 14 bases sitting between them. The CDR3 loop reads CASSLSAGELTDTQYF. CDR3 DNA: TGTGCCAGCAGTTTAAGTGCAGGGGAGCTCACAGATACGCAGTATTTT.

This clonotype was detected a few times. The rearrangement uses TRBV15 and TRBJ1-3, with no clear D. V lost 5 bases to trimming and J lost 4 bases, with 12 bases between them. The CDR3 length is 14 residues. The germline V gene has CDR1 LNHNV and CDR2 YYDKDF (reference sequence). CDR3: CATSPTRSGNTIYF. CDR3 DNA sequence: TGTGCCACCAGCCCCACTCGGTCCGGAAACACCATATATTTT.

This clonotype was observed a handful of times. The chain employs TRBV4-3 and TRBJ1-1; D remains unclear. The CDR3 has 13 residues. Trimming shortened V by 5 bases and J by 8 bases, and 15 bases separated the two germline ends. Germline V gives CDR1 LGHNA, CDR2 YSLEER. The CDR3 reads CASSFQMPGEAFF. The CDR3 DNA reads TGCGCCAGCAGCTTTCAGATGCCGGGGGAAGCTTTCTTT.

The rearrangement joins TRBV24-1 to TRBJ2-3; D might be TRBD1 or TRBD2, each matching 5 bases. The CDR3 spans 16 residues. CDR1 and CDR2 from the germline V gene are KGHDR and SFDVKD. Trimming removed 5 bases from V and 8 bases from J, with 22 bases in between. This CDR3 is CATSAARDVPPRTQYF. In nucleotides, the CDR3 is TGTGCCACCAGTGCGGCCCGGGACGTGCCCCCTCGTACGCAGTATTTT.

In its sample, this clonotype was seen a few times. The chain joins TRBV7-2 to TRBJ2-1; no definite D call. This CDR3 has 13 residues. Deletions cut 2 bases from V and 6 bases from J, with 8 bases between. Germline V CDR1 and CDR2: SGHTA, FQGNSA. Here the CDR3 reads CASSLILSNEQFF. CDR3 DNA: TGTGCCAGCAGCTTAATCCTGAGCAATGAGCAGTTCTTC.